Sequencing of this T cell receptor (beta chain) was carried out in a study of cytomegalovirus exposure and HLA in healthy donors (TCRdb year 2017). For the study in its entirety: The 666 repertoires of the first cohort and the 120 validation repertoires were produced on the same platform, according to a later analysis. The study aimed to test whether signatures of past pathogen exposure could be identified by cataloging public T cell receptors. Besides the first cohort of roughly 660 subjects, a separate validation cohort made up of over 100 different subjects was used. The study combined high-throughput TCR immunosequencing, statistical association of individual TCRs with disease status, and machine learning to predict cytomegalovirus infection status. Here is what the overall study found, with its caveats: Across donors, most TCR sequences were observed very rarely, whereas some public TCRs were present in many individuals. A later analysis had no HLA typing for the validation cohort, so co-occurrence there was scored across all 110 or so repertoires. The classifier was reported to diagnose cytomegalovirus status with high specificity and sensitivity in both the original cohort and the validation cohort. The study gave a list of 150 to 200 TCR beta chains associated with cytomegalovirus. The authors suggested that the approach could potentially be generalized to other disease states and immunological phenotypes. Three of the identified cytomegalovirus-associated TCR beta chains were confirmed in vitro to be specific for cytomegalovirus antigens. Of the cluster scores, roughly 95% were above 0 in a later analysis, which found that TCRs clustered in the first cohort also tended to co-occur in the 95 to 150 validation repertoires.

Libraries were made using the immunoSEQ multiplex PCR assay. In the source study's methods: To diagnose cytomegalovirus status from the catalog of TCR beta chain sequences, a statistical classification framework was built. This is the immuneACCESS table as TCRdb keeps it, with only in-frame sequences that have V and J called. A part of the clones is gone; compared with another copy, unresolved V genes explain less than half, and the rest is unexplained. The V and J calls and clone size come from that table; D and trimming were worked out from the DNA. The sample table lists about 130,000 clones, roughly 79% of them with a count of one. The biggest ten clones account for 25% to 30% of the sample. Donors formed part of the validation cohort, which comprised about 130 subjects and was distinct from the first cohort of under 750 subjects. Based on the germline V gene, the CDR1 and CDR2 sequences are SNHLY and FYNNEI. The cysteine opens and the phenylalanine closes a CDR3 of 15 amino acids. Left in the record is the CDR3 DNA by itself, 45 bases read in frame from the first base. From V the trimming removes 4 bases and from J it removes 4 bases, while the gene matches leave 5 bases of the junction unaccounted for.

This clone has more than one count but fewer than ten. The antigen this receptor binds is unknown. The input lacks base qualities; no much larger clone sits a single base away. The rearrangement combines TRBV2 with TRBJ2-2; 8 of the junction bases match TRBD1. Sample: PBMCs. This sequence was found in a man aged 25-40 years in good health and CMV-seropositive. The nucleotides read TGTGCCAGCAGTGCTCAGGGGGCGGCCACCGGGGAGCTGTTTTTT. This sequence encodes CASSAQGAATGELFF.